A single sample is the source of the 5 T cell receptor beta chains below, sequenced in a study of tissue T cells after allogeneic stem cell transplantation. Some clones are missing from TCRdb's copy, which holds only in-frame ones; the method was immunoSEQ multiplex PCR. This sample yields about 9,800 clones, of which 65% are seen a single time; roughly 24% belongs to the top ten. This specimen consisted of tissue from the stomach, obtained at autopsy. These receptors originate from an older male donor with lung cancer.

The chain uses TRBV29-1 and TRBJ2-2; D tentatively reads TRBD1 or TRBD2 (6 bases each). Germline V gene lookup returns CDR1 SQVTM and CDR2 ANQGSEA. The CDR3 extends over 12 amino acids. Trimming took 6 bases from V and 6 from J, leaving 11 bases between them. The CDR3 loop is CSVRRGPGELFF. CDR3 nucleotides: TGCAGCGTACGACGGGGGCCCGGGGAGCTGTTTTTT.

The chain recombines TRBV5-1 with TRBJ1-1; D is unresolved. Germline CDR1 SGHRS, CDR2 YFSETQ. V lost 3 bases to trimming and J lost 1 base, with 10 bases between them. This CDR3 is 14 amino acids long. This CDR3 reads CASSSTTGNTEAFF. CDR3 bases: TGCGCCAGCAGCTCGACGACGGGGAACACTGAAGCTTTCTTT.

Note on this clone: At one of its ends the junction is not consistent with the germline gene, which may arise from a read error. This sequence joins TRBV19 and TRBJ1-1; TRBD1 aligns across 7 bases. This CDR3 spans 13 amino acids. CDR1 and CDR2 (germline): LNHDA, SQIVND (reference sequence). The CDR3 DNA follows: TGTGCCAGTAGTATTGAGGACAGGAGGGTTTCGTTGTTT. This sequence encodes CASSIEDRRVSLF.

The CDR3: CASSPLGELTSYEQYF. The DNA of the CDR3 is TGTGCCAGCAGCCCCCTCGGGGAACTGACCTCCTACGAGCAGTACTTC. The rearrangement uses TRBV7-9 and TRBJ2-7, with a weak D call TRBD2 (5 bases). The CDR3 covers 16 residues. Trimming shortened V by 5 bases and J by 0 bases, and 17 bases separated the two germline ends. Germline V gives CDR1 SEHNR, CDR2 FQNEAQ (reference sequence).

The CDR3 region is CASSSVEQETQYF. The CDR3 nucleotides read TGCGCCAGCAGTTCAGTGGAACAAGAGACCCAGTACTTC. The chain recombines TRBV5-1 with TRBJ2-5; D unclear. V was shortened by 5 bases and J by 2 bases, with 10 bases between the two germline ends. CDR1 SGHRS and CDR2 YFSETQ come from the germline V gene. This CDR3 is 13 amino acids long.